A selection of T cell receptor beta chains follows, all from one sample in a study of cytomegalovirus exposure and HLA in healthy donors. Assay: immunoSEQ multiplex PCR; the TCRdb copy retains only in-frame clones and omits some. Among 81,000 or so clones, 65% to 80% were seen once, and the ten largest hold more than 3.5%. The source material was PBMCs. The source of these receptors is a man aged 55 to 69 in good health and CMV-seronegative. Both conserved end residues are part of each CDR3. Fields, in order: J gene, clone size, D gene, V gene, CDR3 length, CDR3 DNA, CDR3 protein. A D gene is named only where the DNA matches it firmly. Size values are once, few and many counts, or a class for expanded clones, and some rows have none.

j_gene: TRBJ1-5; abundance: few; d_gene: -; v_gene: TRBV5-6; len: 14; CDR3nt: TGTGCCAGCAGCTCTAAAGTGGGGGGTCAGCCCCAGCATTTT; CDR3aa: CASSSKVGGQPQHF
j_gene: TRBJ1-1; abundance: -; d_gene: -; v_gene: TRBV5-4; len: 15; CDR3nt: TGTGCCAGCAGCTTGGTTAGTAACAGGAACACTGAAGCTTTCTTT; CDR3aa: CASSLVSNRNTEAFF
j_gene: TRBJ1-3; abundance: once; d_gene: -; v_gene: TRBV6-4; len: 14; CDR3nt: TGTGCCAGCAGTGTAATAGGGGCTGGAAACACCATATATTTT; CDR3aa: CASSVIGAGNTIYF
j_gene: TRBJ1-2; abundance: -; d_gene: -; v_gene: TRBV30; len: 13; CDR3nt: TGTGCCTGGAGTGTGATCGAAGGGGATGGCTACACCTTC; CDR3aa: CAWSVIEGDGYTF
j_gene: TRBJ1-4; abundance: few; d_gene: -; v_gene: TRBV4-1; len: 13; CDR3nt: TGCGCCAGCAGCCAGTACCAGGGTGAAAAACTGTTTTTT; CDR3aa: CASSQYQGEKLFF
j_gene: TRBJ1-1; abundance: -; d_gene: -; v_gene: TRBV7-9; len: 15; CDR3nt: TGTGCCAGCAGCCTGAGTGGACAGAGGGACACTGAAGCTTTCTTT; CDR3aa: CASSLSGQRDTEAFF
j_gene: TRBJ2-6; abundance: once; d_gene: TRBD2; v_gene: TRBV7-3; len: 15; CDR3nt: TGTGCCAGCAGCCAAGCGGGGTCTGGGGCCAACGTCCTGACTTTC; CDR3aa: CASSQAGSGANVLTF
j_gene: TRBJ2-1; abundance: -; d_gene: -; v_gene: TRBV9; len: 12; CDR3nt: TGTGCCAGCGGTCAGGGGGGCGATGAGCAGTTCTTC; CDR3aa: CASGQGGDEQFF
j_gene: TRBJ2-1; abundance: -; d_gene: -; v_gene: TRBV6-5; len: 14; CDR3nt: TGTGCCAGCAGCCGAACGGGCAGGGAGGATGAGCAGTTCTTC; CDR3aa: CASSRTGREDEQFF
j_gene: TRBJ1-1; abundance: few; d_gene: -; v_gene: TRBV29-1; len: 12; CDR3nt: TGCAGCGTTGACAGGGGGAACACTGAAGCTTTCTTT; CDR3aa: CSVDRGNTEAFF
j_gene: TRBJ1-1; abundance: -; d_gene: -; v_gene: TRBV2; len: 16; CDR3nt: TGTGCCAGCAGCAGACGGGGGGGCCCAGCTAACACTGAAGCTTTCTTT; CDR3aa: CASSRRGGPANTEAFF
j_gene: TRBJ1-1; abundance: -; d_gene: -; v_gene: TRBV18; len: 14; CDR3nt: TGTGCCAGCTCTCCCCTGGGAGGGGACACTGAAGCTTTCTTT; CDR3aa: CASSPLGGDTEAFF
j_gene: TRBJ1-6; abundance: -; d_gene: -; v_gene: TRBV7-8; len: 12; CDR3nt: TGTGCCAGCAGCTCGGCGGGGGCACCCCTCCACTTT; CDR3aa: CASSSAGAPLHF
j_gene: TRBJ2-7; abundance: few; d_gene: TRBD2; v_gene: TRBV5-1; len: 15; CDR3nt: TGTGCCAGCAGCTATAGCGGGGGGCACTCCTACGAGCAGTACTTC; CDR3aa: CASSYSGGHSYEQYF
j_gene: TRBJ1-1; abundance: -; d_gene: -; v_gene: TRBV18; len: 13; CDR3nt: TGTGCCAGCTCCCTCGGAGGAGACACTGAAGCTTTCTTT; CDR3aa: CASSLGGDTEAFF
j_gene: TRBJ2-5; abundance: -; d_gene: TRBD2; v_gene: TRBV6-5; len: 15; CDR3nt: TGTGCCAGCAGTTACTCGGCGGGGGGCTCAGGGACCCAGTACTTC; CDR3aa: CASSYSAGGSGTQYF
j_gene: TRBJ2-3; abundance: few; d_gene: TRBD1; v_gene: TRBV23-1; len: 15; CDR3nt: TGCGCCAGCAGACTGACAGGGGGCGTGACAGATACGCAGTATTTT; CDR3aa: CASRLTGGVTDTQYF
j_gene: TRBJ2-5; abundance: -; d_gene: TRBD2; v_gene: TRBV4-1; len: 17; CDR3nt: TGCGCCAGCAGCCAAGAGTCAAGGCGGGGGGTCCCAGAGACCCAGTACTTC; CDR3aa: CASSQESRRGVPETQYF
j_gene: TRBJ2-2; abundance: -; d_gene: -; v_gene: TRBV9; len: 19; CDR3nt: TGTGCCAGCAGCCCTACCATGACAGGACCCCAAAAGGACACCGGGGAGCTGTTTTTT; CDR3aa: CASSPTMTGPQKDTGELFF
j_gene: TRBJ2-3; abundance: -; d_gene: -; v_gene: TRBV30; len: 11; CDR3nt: TGTGCAACAACCCACACAGATACGCAGTATTTT; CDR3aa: CATTHTDTQYF
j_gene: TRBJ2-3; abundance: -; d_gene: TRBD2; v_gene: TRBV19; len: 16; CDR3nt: TGTGCCACAAGGGGGACTAGCGGGGGAAACACAGATACGCAGTATTTT; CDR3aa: CATRGTSGGNTDTQYF
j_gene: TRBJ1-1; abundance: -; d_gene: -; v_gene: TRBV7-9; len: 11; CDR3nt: TGTGCCAGCAGCTTAGGCCCCGAGGGTTTCTTT; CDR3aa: CASSLGPEGFF
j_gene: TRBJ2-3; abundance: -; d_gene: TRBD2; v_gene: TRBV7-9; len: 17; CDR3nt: TGTTCCAGCAGCTTAAGTTACTACGGGGGGGGTGCAGATACGCAGTATTTT; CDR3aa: CSSSLSYYGGGADTQYF
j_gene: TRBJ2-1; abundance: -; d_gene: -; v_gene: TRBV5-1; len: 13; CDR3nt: TGCGCCAGCAGCCTGGACGGTTACAATGAGCAGTTCTTC; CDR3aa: CASSLDGYNEQFF
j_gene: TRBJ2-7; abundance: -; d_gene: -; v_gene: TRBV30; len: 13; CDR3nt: TGTGCCTGGAGCGCCAACCCGGACACTTGGGAGTACTTC; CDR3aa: CAWSANPDTWEYF
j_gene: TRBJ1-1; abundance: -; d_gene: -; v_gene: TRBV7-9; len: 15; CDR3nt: TGTGCCAGCAGCCGAAGGGGGGGGCTGAACACTGAAGCTTTCTTT; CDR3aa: CASSRRGGLNTEAFF
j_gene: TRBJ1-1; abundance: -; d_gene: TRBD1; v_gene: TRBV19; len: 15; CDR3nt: TGTGCCAGTAGTACCGGCGGCAGGGGGCTAAATGAAGCTTTCTTT; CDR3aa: CASSTGGRGLNEAFF
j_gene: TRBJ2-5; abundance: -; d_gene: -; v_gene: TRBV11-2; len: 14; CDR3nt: TGTGCCAGCAGCTTAGGCTCGGGTCGGGAGACCCAGTACTTC; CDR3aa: CASSLGSGRETQYF
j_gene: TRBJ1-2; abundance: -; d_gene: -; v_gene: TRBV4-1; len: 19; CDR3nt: TGCGCCAGCAGCCAAGACCCTCGAGGAAGGGCAGGGCTGGACTATGGCTACACCTTC; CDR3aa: CASSQDPRGRAGLDYGYTF
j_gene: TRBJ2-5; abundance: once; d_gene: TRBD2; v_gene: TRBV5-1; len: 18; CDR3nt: TGCGCCAGCAGCTTCGGGACTAGCGGGGGAGTGATAAGAGAGACCCAGTACTTC; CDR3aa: CASSFGTSGGVIRETQYF